These 26 T cell receptor beta chains were all obtained from the same sample, sequenced in a study of T cells in Graves' hyperthyroidism and ophthalmopathy. TCR beta CDR3 region amplification was performed from RNA transcripts. TCR CDR3 regions were first amplified by RT-PCR with HTBI primers. Using its own MiXCR run on the multiplex PCR reads, TCRdb lists one record per CDR3 protein. The sample lists roughly 200,000 distinct CDR3 sequences; around 17% were seen once. The sample consisted of blood. All receptors derive from a man aged 35 to 55 with Graves' hyperthyroidism.

This clonotype was counted ten times or more. The chain employs TRBV5-1 and TRBJ2-7, with 13 bases identical to TRBD2. Losses at the gene ends were 1 base for V and 3 bases for J; bases not matched to a gene: 4. Germline lookup yields CDR1 SGHRS and CDR2 YFSETQ. The CDR3 runs 16 residues. CDR3 bases: TGCGCCAGCAGCTTGAGGGGGACTAGCGGGAACTACGAGCAGTACTTC. This translates into CASSLRGTSGNYEQYF.

The sample holds a few counts of this clonotype. J is TRBJ2-7 and V is TRBV2; D gene uncertain. CDR1 is SNHLY and CDR2 is FYNNEI in the germline V gene. With 5 bases removed from V and 2 bases from J, the gap between germline ends came to 7 bases. The CDR3 runs 12 residues. The CDR3 protein is CASSFDAYEQYF. The CDR3 nucleotides read TGTGCCAGCAGTTTTGACGCCTACGAGCAGTACTTC.

Details on this clonotype: A much larger clone sits a single nucleotide away, making a read error possible. This chain uses TRBV7-2 with TRBJ2-1; 9 bases are shared with TRBD1. Germline values: CDR1 SGHTA, CDR2 FQGNSA. This CDR3 region has 15 residues. CDR3 DNA sequence: TGTGCCAGCAGCTGGGACAGGGCCACCTACAATGGGCAGTTCTTC. This gives the protein CASSWDRATYNGQFF.

This clonotype occurred many times. V gene TRBV27 combines with J gene TRBJ1-4; 7 bases match TRBD1. The V and J ends lost 6 bases and 7 bases, in that order; junction bases with no gene match: 5. Per germline, CDR1 MNHEY and CDR2 SMNVEV (reference sequence). The CDR3 sequence is 13 residues long. The CDR3 loop is CASSFRGTEKLFF. The DNA of the CDR3 is TGTGCCAGCAGCTTCAGGGGGACTGAAAAACTGTTTTTT.

This clonotype was seen a handful of times. This chain joins TRBV6-5 and TRBJ1-3, with TRBD1 matching over 7 bases. Looked up from germline, CDR1 is MNHEY and CDR2 is SVGAGI. Trimming took 6 bases from V and 3 from J; bases not matched to a gene: 8. This CDR3 is built from 15 residues. CDR3 in DNA: TGTGCCAGCAGCCTGGGACAGAACCTTGGAAACACCATATATTTT. It codes for CASSLGQNLGNTIYF.

This clonotype has ten or more counts. The chain recombines TRBV2 with TRBJ1-2, with 7 bases lining up with TRBD1. Germline V gene sequence: CDR1 SNHLY, CDR2 FYNNEI. There are 15 residues in the CDR3. Germline trimming cut 7 bases from V and 4 bases from J; bases unmatched to any gene: 12. The CDR3 is CASKGTARSGYGYTF. CDR3 DNA sequence: TGTGCCAGCAAAGGGACAGCCCGCTCGGGCTATGGCTACACCTTC.

In its sample, this clonotype was seen many times. This chain joins TRBV6-2 or TRBV6-3 and TRBJ2-3, with 9 bases aligning to TRBD2. V lost 0 bases and J lost 2; bases outside the gene matches: 6. Germline CDR1 and CDR2: MNHEY and SVGEGT. There are 17 residues in the CDR3. The DNA of the CDR3 is TGTGCCAGCAGTTACTCGTCACTAGCGGGTACCACAGATACGCAGTATTTT. It yields the protein CASSYSSLAGTTDTQYF.

This clonotype came up many times. This sequence joins TRBV2 and TRBJ2-3, with D possibly matching TRBD2 (5 bases). V shed 4 bases and J shed 6 bases, with 17 bases lying between them. The CDR3 consists of 15 residues. Looked up from germline, CDR1 is SNHLY and CDR2 is FYNNEI. CDR3 nucleotide sequence: TGTGCCAGCAGTGCTGCCGGCGCGGGCGGGGATACGCAGTATTTT. The encoded protein is CASSAAGAGGDTQYF.

The sample holds a few counts of this clonotype. This rearrangement joins TRBV6-2 or TRBV6-3 to TRBJ1-5; D gene unclear. CDR1 and CDR2 (germline): MNHEY, SVGEGT. Trimming removed 4 bases at V and 7 bases at J, with 8 bases between. The CDR3 is 12 amino acids. The CDR3 DNA follows: TGTGCCAGCAGTTCGGGGTGGCAGCCCCAGCATTTT. As protein: CASSSGWQPQHF.

This clonotype showed up just a few times. The gene calls are TRBV19 and TRBJ2-5; D not certain. This CDR3 contains 13 residues. CDR1 and CDR2 (germline): LNHDA, SQIVND (reference sequence). The V end lost 3 bases, the J end lost 5 bases, and 10 bases lay between the germline ends. The CDR3 DNA follows: TGTGCCAGTAGTATCAGGAGTAGGGAGACCCAGTACTTC. It is translated as CASSIRSRETQYF.

This chain links TRBV18 with TRBJ2-3; D is possibly TRBD1 (6 bases). The length of the CDR3 is 14 residues. Germline values: CDR1 KGHSH, CDR2 LQKENI. Trimming removed 2 bases from V and 4 bases from J, with 10 bases in between. DNA for the CDR3: TGTGCCAGCTCACCAACAGGGACCGCAGATACGCAGTATTTT. Protein product: CASSPTGTADTQYF.

There are many counts of this clonotype. The genes are TRBV7-8 and TRBJ1-1; D possibly corresponds to TRBD1 (5 bases). Looked up from germline, CDR1 is SGHVS and CDR2 is FQNEAQ. Trimming shortened V by 1 base and J by 0 bases, and 9 bases separated the two germline ends. The CDR3 is 15 residues long. CDR3 DNA: TGTGCCAGCAGCTTAGACGCCAGGGTGAACACTGAAGCTTTCTTT. Its translation: CASSLDARVNTEAFF.

DNA of the CDR3: TGTGCCAGCAGCCCGGACCCTACAGGGAACTATGGCTACACCTTC. Translation: CASSPDPTGNYGYTF. This chain uses TRBV7-9 with TRBJ1-2; D may be TRBD1 (6 bases). Germline CDR1 reads SEHNR; CDR2 reads FQNEAQ (reference sequence). This CDR3 is 15 amino acids long. V lost 5 bases and J 2 bases, leaving 15 bases between the germline ends.

The rearrangement links TRBV27 to TRBJ2-1; no clear D gene. V lost 6 bases and J 8 bases, leaving 20 bases between the germline ends. The CDR3 runs to 15 residues. Germline values: CDR1 MNHEY, CDR2 SMNVEV (reference sequence). The chain's CDR3 is CASSLPTGRIYEQFF. The CDR3 nucleotides read TGTGCCAGCAGCTTACCCACGGGCCGAATCTATGAGCAGTTCTTC.

This clonotype was recorded many times. The chain uses TRBV5-1 and TRBJ2-1; 7 positions match TRBD2. The CDR3 contains 18 residues. J gave up 5 bases and V 6 bases, and 20 bases lay outside the gene matches. CDR1 SGHRS and CDR2 YFSETQ come from the germline V gene. The CDR3 loop reads CASNSRVFQRGSNNEQFF. In DNA form, the CDR3 reads TGCGCCAGCAACTCACGGGTTTTTCAGCGGGGTTCCAACAATGAGCAGTTCTTC.

This clonotype occurred many times. J is TRBJ1-1 and V is TRBV7-9, with D maybe TRBD1 (5 bases). Germline CDR1 SEHNR, CDR2 FQNEAQ (reference sequence). This CDR3 is 14 amino acids long. With 1 base removed from V and 4 bases from J, the gap between germline ends came to 10 bases. CDR3 bases: TGTGCCAGCAGCTTAGTGGGGGTGGGCACTGAAGCTTTCTTT. Residues: CASSLVGVGTEAFF.

This clonotype was counted only a few times. The chain couples TRBV20-1 to TRBJ2-1, with a tentative D call TRBD2 (5 bases). V dropped 8 bases and J dropped 3 bases, with 17 bases sitting between them. CDR1 and CDR2 (germline): DFQATT, SNEGSKA (reference sequence). The CDR3 is 14 residues long. The CDR3 loop reads CSCHAGGIYNEQFF. CDR3 in DNA: TGCAGTTGCCATGCGGGCGGTATCTACAATGAGCAGTTCTTC.

This clonotype has ten or more counts. The chain links TRBV20-1 to TRBJ1-1; 9 nucleotides agree with TRBD1. With 6 bases clipped from V and 1 base from J, the junction kept 9 bases outside the gene matches. CDR1 is DFQATT, CDR2 SNEGSKA, per germline (reference sequence). This CDR3 region has 15 residues. CDR3 region: CSAVKTGGANTEAFF. The CDR3 DNA reads TGCAGTGCGGTAAAAACAGGGGGCGCGAACACTGAAGCTTTCTTT.

V usage is TRBV12-3 or TRBV12-4 and J usage is TRBJ2-2, with TRBD2 matching 8 bases. With V trimmed by 0 bases and J by 11 bases, 5 bases remained unmatched. This CDR3 spans 14 amino acids. The CDR3: CASSLAARTSELFF. The CDR3 DNA sequence: TGTGCCAGCAGTTTAGCGGCCCGGACTAGCGAGCTGTTTTTT.

This clonotype was counted only a few times. This chain uses TRBV4-3 with TRBJ1-1; possibly TRBD1 for D (5 bases). CDR1 and CDR2 from the germline V gene are LGHNA and YSLEER. This CDR3 spans 15 amino acids. Trimming removed 1 base from V and 2 bases from J, with 11 bases in between. CDR3: CASSQGNGGNTEAFF. The CDR3 nucleotides are TGCGCCAGCAGCCAAGGAAATGGGGGAAACACTGAAGCTTTCTTT.

This clonotype was seen repeatedly, ten times or more. V gene TRBV4-1 combines with J gene TRBJ2-1, with a tentative D call TRBD2 (6 bases). Per the germline V gene, CDR1 is MGHRA and CDR2 is YSYEKL. The CDR3 is 17 residues long. Trimming took off 4 bases at V and 2 bases at J, with 18 bases between the two ends. DNA for the CDR3: TGCGCCAGCAGCCTGAGGTACGCGGGGAATACCTACAATGAGCAGTTCTTC. It translates to CASSLRYAGNTYNEQFF.

This clonotype was picked up many times. The chain couples TRBV2 to TRBJ2-7; the match to TRBD2 covers 9 bases. The CDR3 length is 16 residues. Germline assignment: CDR1 SNHLY and CDR2 FYNNEI. J was trimmed by 3 bases and V by 0 bases; bases with no gene match: 6. In DNA form, the CDR3 reads TGTGCCAGCAGTGAAGCGCAAGGCGGGGGGGTCTACGAGCAGTACTTC. Its protein product is CASSEAQGGGVYEQYF. The complete variable domain, with remaining parts taken from reference TRBV2 and TRBJ2-7, reads EPEVTQTPSHQVTQMGQEVILRCVPISNHLYFYWYRQILGQKVEFLVSFYNNEISEKSEIFDDQFSVERPDGSNFTLKIRSTKLEDSAMYFCASSEAQGGGVYEQYFGPGTRLTVT.

The chain employs TRBV28 and TRBJ1-1; D is unresolved. The CDR3 has 12 amino acids. CDR1 and CDR2 from the germline V gene are MDHEN and SYDVKM. The V end was cut by 10 bases, the J end by 1 base, with 10 bases between. The chain's CDR3 is CATGLGNTEAFF. The CDR3, as DNA: TGTGCCACCGGGTTAGGGAACACTGAAGCTTTCTTT.

This clonotype was detected many times. This sequence joins TRBV30 and TRBJ2-5; possible D gene TRBD2, 7 bases. With 0 bases removed from V and 5 bases from J, the gap between germline ends came to 16 bases. The CDR3 covers 15 residues. Germline CDR1 GTSNPN, CDR2 SVGIG (reference sequence). CDR3 DNA sequence: TGTGCCTGGAGTGTGGGGGGGGCGAGTAGGGAGACCCAGTACTTC. It is translated as CAWSVGGASRETQYF.

The rearrangement joins TRBV25-1 to TRBJ1-1, with TRBD1 matching over 7 bases. The CDR3 consists of 19 residues. Germline CDR1 and CDR2: MGHDK and SYGVNS. J gave up 4 bases and V 7 bases, and 24 bases lay outside the gene matches. CDR3 nucleotides: TGTGCCAGCACCCCCCGGAAGGGGACAGAACCGGCCCACGGCACTGAAGCTTTCTTT. Residues: CASTPRKGTEPAHGTEAFF. The complete variable domain, with remaining parts taken from reference TRBV25-1 and TRBJ1-1, reads EADIYQTPRYLVIGTGKKITLECSQTMGHDKMYWYQQDPGMELHLIHYSYGVNSTEKGDLSSESTVSRIRTEHFPLTLESARPSHTSQYLCASTPRKGTEPAHGTEAFFGQGTRLTVV.

About this clonotype: A much larger clone differs from this one at a single base, so this may be a read error. The CDR3 loop reads CASRGRAGSYNEQYF. The CDR3 DNA follows: TGTGCCAGCAGAGGAAGGGCGGGCTCCTACAATGAGCAGTACTTC. The chain combines TRBV5-6 with TRBJ2-1, with TRBD2 as a possible D gene (5 bases). The closer fit of TRBJ2-7 to the DNA end suggests the J call may be wrong. CDR1 and CDR2 (germline): SGHDT, YYEEEE. CDR3 size: 15 residues.